This T cell receptor beta chain was identified during a study of blood T cell repertoires in COVID-19. Across the study: Specimens from acute and convalescent COVID-19 originated in the United States, Italy and Spain. The cDNA or gDNA used as material had been derived from T cells, B-cell-depleted T cells, or PBMCs.

In the study's own analysis: Reference gene primer amplification in the assay estimated nucleated cell counts. Repertoires were generated with immunoSEQ multiplex PCR, while TCRdb's copy carries only in-frame clones and drops some. Clone size and V and J calls were adopted from that table, with D and trimming inferred from the DNA. This table has some 62,000 clones, more than 75% appearing once. J was trimmed by 3 bases and V by 2 bases; bases with no gene match: 3. The CDR3 consists of 15 residues. In germline, CDR1 is SNHLY, CDR2 FYNNEI. The source material was peripheral blood. The source is a human donor in a cohort sampled during active COVID-19. This sequence joins TRBV2 and TRBJ1-4; TRBD1 agrees at 7 bases. CDR3 nucleotide sequence: TGTGCCAGCAGTGAACTGGGACAGCCTAATGAAAAACTGTTTTTT. It is translated as CASSELGQPNEKLFF.